These T cell receptor beta chains were read from a single sample in a study of cytomegalovirus exposure and HLA in healthy donors. Measured with immunoSEQ multiplex PCR; TCRdb has only the in-frame clones, and not every one. This table has tens of thousands of clones, approximately 70% appearing once. Sequencing used PBMCs. All receptors derive from a woman in her forties or fifties in good health and CMV-seronegative. The CDR3 runs from the conserved cysteine through the conserved F or W. A D gene is named only where the DNA matches it firmly. Size tells how often a clone was seen (once, few, many) or the class of an expanded clone, and some rows leave it out.

V gene: TRBV6-5
J gene: TRBJ1-2
D gene: -
clone size: -
CDR3 DNA: TGTGCCAGCACTCAAATAGGAGCTAACTATGGCTACACCTTC
CDR3 protein: CASTQIGANYGYTF

V gene: TRBV5-1
J gene: TRBJ1-1
D gene: TRBD1
clone size: few
CDR3 DNA: TGCGCCAGCAGAAGGGGGCCAGGGGATGGCGCTGAAGCTTTCTTT
CDR3 protein: CASRRGPGDGAEAFF

V gene: TRBV6-5
J gene: TRBJ1-1
D gene: -
clone size: -
CDR3 DNA: TGTGCCAGCAGATTGAGTCGGAACACTGAAGCTTTCTTT
CDR3 protein: CASRLSRNTEAFF

V gene: TRBV5-1
J gene: TRBJ2-1
D gene: TRBD1
clone size: -
CDR3 DNA: TGCGCCAGCAGCGGACAGGGGTCGGCGAGTGAGCAGTTCTTC
CDR3 protein: CASSGQGSASEQFF

V gene: TRBV9
J gene: TRBJ2-6
D gene: -
clone size: -
CDR3 DNA: TGTGCCAGCAGCGTAGTTGCGACTGGGGCCAACGTCCTGACTTTC
CDR3 protein: CASSVVATGANVLTF

V gene: TRBV2
J gene: TRBJ1-5
D gene: -
clone size: -
CDR3 DNA: TGTGCCAGCAGGGCTGGACAGTACAATCAGCCCCAGCATTTT
CDR3 protein: CASRAGQYNQPQHF

V gene: TRBV7-2
J gene: TRBJ2-5
D gene: TRBD2
clone size: -
CDR3 DNA: TGTGCCAGCAGCTTATCCTCGGGACTAGTAAAGACCCAGTACTTC
CDR3 protein: CASSLSSGLVKTQYF

V gene: TRBV6-1
J gene: TRBJ1-5
D gene: TRBD1
clone size: -
CDR3 DNA: TGTGCCAGCAACACAGGGGGGGGCAATCAGCCCCAGCATTTT
CDR3 protein: CASNTGGGNQPQHF

V gene: TRBV4-1
J gene: TRBJ2-4
D gene: TRBD1
clone size: -
CDR3 DNA: TGCGCCAGCAGCCAACGGGACAGGGAGGGCATTCAGTACTTC
CDR3 protein: CASSQRDREGIQYF

V gene: TRBV5-4
J gene: TRBJ1-1
D gene: -
clone size: -
CDR3 DNA: TGTGCCAGCTGGAGTGGGGAGGACACTGAAGCTTTCTTT
CDR3 protein: CASWSGEDTEAFF

V gene: TRBV28
J gene: TRBJ2-7
D gene: TRBD2
clone size: once
CDR3 DNA: TGTGCCAGCAGATCCAGCGGGAGGTACGAGCAGTACTTC
CDR3 protein: CASRSSGRYEQYF

V gene: TRBV9
J gene: TRBJ2-3
D gene: -
clone size: -
CDR3 DNA: TGTGCCAGCAGCGTAGTCCCAGGGTCAGATACGCAGTATTTT
CDR3 protein: CASSVVPGSDTQYF

V gene: TRBV5-6
J gene: TRBJ1-5
D gene: -
clone size: -
CDR3 DNA: TGTGCCAGCAGCTCGAGGGTGGGATTTAATCAGCCCCAGCATTTT
CDR3 protein: CASSSRVGFNQPQHF

V gene: TRBV4-2
J gene: TRBJ2-6
D gene: -
clone size: -
CDR3 DNA: TGTGCCAGCAGCCAAGATTCGGGAGCCTCTGGGGCCAACGTCCTGACTTTC
CDR3 protein: CASSQDSGASGANVLTF

V gene: TRBV29-1
J gene: TRBJ2-1
D gene: TRBD1
clone size: few
CDR3 DNA: TGCAGCGTTTCCCCGGACAGGAGCTCCTACAATGAGCAGTTCTTC
CDR3 protein: CSVSPDRSSYNEQFF

V gene: TRBV7-9
J gene: TRBJ1-4
D gene: -
clone size: -
CDR3 DNA: TGTGCCAGCTGTCAGGGGAGAGCTAATGAAAAACTGTTTTTT
CDR3 protein: CASCQGRANEKLFF

V gene: TRBV6-5
J gene: TRBJ1-4
D gene: -
clone size: -
CDR3 DNA: TGTGCCAGCGGGAGGAGGGCCTCTGAAAAACTGTTTTTT
CDR3 protein: CASGRRASEKLFF

V gene: TRBV29-1
J gene: TRBJ1-5
D gene: TRBD1
clone size: -
CDR3 DNA: TGCAGCGTTGGAAGGGGGCTTGATCAGCCCCAGCATTTT
CDR3 protein: CSVGRGLDQPQHF

V gene: TRBV5-1
J gene: TRBJ1-1
D gene: TRBD1
clone size: -
CDR3 DNA: TGCGCCAGCATCTCAGGGGACAGGGGAGGGACTCCCCCTGGGGCTTTCTTT
CDR3 protein: CASISGDRGGTPPGAFF

V gene: TRBV4-1
J gene: TRBJ2-1
D gene: TRBD2
clone size: few
CDR3 DNA: TGCGCCAGCAGCCCGACTAGCGGGGCGGATGAGCAGTTCTTC
CDR3 protein: CASSPTSGADEQFF

V gene: TRBV18
J gene: TRBJ1-1
D gene: -
clone size: -
CDR3 DNA: TGTGCCAGCTCACCACAACCAGGGAACACTGAAGCTTTCTTT
CDR3 protein: CASSPQPGNTEAFF

V gene: TRBV7-2
J gene: TRBJ1-5
D gene: -
clone size: -
CDR3 DNA: TGTGCCAGCAGCCCAATTTCGCGACGCAAGCGTGATCAGCCCCAGCATTTT
CDR3 protein: CASSPISRRKRDQPQHF

V gene: TRBV6-1
J gene: TRBJ2-7
D gene: TRBD1
clone size: -
CDR3 DNA: TGTGCCAGCCTCAAGGGGGGACAGGGGGCCTACGAGCAGTACTTC
CDR3 protein: CASLKGGQGAYEQYF

V gene: TRBV15
J gene: TRBJ1-4
D gene: -
clone size: -
CDR3 DNA: TGTGCCACCAGCATTGGGGCACAGGGTGGTGAAAAACTGTTTTTT
CDR3 protein: CATSIGAQGGEKLFF

V gene: TRBV6-4
J gene: TRBJ1-1
D gene: -
clone size: -
CDR3 DNA: TGTGCCAGCAGCCAGGGCATGAACACTGAAGCTTTCTTT
CDR3 protein: CASSQGMNTEAFF

V gene: TRBV6-4
J gene: TRBJ1-2
D gene: -
clone size: -
CDR3 DNA: TGTGCCAGCAGTCCAAATGCGGGGGCCTATGGCTACACCTTC
CDR3 protein: CASSPNAGAYGYTF

V gene: TRBV6-5
J gene: TRBJ1-2
D gene: TRBD1
clone size: -
CDR3 DNA: TGTGCCAGCAGCCCAAACAGGGGTCAGCATGGCTACACCTTC
CDR3 protein: CASSPNRGQHGYTF

V gene: TRBV29-1
J gene: TRBJ1-1
D gene: -
clone size: -
CDR3 DNA: TGCAGCGCCCAAGGACAGACTGAAGCTTTCTTT
CDR3 protein: CSAQGQTEAFF

V gene: TRBV6-1
J gene: TRBJ2-1
D gene: -
clone size: -
CDR3 DNA: TGTGCCAGCAGACGAGGGCCTGGGGACAATGAGCAGTTCTTC
CDR3 protein: CASRRGPGDNEQFF

V gene: TRBV15
J gene: TRBJ1-5
D gene: -
clone size: -
CDR3 DNA: TGTGCCACCAGCAGAGATAGAGGTCAGCCCCAGCATTTT
CDR3 protein: CATSRDRGQPQHF

V gene: TRBV7-6
J gene: TRBJ1-2
D gene: -
clone size: -
CDR3 DNA: TGTGCCAGCAGCTTAGGACACGCTAACTATGGCTACACCTTC
CDR3 protein: CASSLGHANYGYTF

V gene: TRBV29-1
J gene: TRBJ1-4
D gene: TRBD1
clone size: -
CDR3 DNA: TGCAGCGTTGAAATCTCAGACAGGGCGGATGAAAAACTGTTTTTT
CDR3 protein: CSVEISDRADEKLFF

V gene: TRBV10-2
J gene: TRBJ1-2
D gene: -
clone size: -
CDR3 DNA: TGCGCCACCCAGGGCATTGGATATGGCTACACCTTC
CDR3 protein: CATQGIGYGYTF

V gene: TRBV5-6
J gene: TRBJ1-6
D gene: TRBD1
clone size: -
CDR3 DNA: TGTGCCAGCAGCCAGGGGGAACATCCTAATTCACCCCTCCACTTT
CDR3 protein: CASSQGEHPNSPLHF

V gene: TRBV28
J gene: TRBJ2-7
D gene: -
clone size: -
CDR3 DNA: TGTGCCAGCAGTGTGAGTTACGCCGGCTCCTACGAGCAGTACTTC
CDR3 protein: CASSVSYAGSYEQYF

V gene: TRBV19
J gene: TRBJ1-2
D gene: TRBD1
clone size: -
CDR3 DNA: TGTGCCAGTAGTATCTTCGCCACGATGGGACAGGGCATCGCAAACTATGGCTACACCTTC
CDR3 protein: CASSIFATMGQGIANYGYTF

V gene: TRBV6-5
J gene: TRBJ1-4
D gene: -
clone size: -
CDR3 DNA: TGTGCCAGCCAACGGGGTGGAGCAACTAATGAAAAACTGTTTTTT
CDR3 protein: CASQRGGATNEKLFF

V gene: TRBV6-5
J gene: TRBJ2-3
D gene: -
clone size: -
CDR3 DNA: TGTGCCAGCACCGCCCCGGGAGATACGCAGTATTTT
CDR3 protein: CASTAPGDTQYF

V gene: TRBV2
J gene: TRBJ2-6
D gene: TRBD1
clone size: -
CDR3 DNA: TGTGCCAGCACTGGGACAGGTTTCAACTCTGGGGCCAACGTCCTGACTTTC
CDR3 protein: CASTGTGFNSGANVLTF

V gene: TRBV4-1
J gene: TRBJ2-7
D gene: -
clone size: -
CDR3 DNA: TGCGCCAGCAGCCTCCCCGCTCTAGAGCAGTACTTC
CDR3 protein: CASSLPALEQYF

V gene: TRBV5-1
J gene: TRBJ2-3
D gene: TRBD2
clone size: -
CDR3 DNA: TGCGCCAGCAGCACCGAGCTAGCGGTTAGCACAGATACGCAGTATTTT
CDR3 protein: CASSTELAVSTDTQYF

V gene: TRBV7-6
J gene: TRBJ1-5
D gene: -
clone size: once
CDR3 DNA: TGTGCCAGCAGCTTGGGTCAGGGGATTCAGCCCCAGCATTTT
CDR3 protein: CASSLGQGIQPQHF

V gene: TRBV28
J gene: TRBJ1-5
D gene: -
clone size: -
CDR3 DNA: TGTGCCAGCAGCCCCCCAAAAAGCTCCGGTCAGCCCCAGCATTTT
CDR3 protein: CASSPPKSSGQPQHF

V gene: TRBV5-4
J gene: TRBJ1-1
D gene: TRBD1
clone size: -
CDR3 DNA: TGTGCCAGCAGCGGGACAGTGAACACTGAAGCTTTCTTT
CDR3 protein: CASSGTVNTEAFF

V gene: TRBV15
J gene: TRBJ2-7
D gene: TRBD2
clone size: -
CDR3 DNA: TGTGCCACCAGCAGAGACGCGGGACTATCCTACGAGCAGTACTTC
CDR3 protein: CATSRDAGLSYEQYF

V gene: TRBV6-5
J gene: TRBJ2-7
D gene: -
clone size: few
CDR3 DNA: TGTGCCAGCAGCTTAGGGGGAAGGGACGAGCAGTACTTC
CDR3 protein: CASSLGGRDEQYF

V gene: TRBV5-6
J gene: TRBJ1-2
D gene: -
clone size: -
CDR3 DNA: TGTGCCAGCAGCTTCGGCGGGGGGCGCGGGTCCTATGGCTACACCTTC
CDR3 protein: CASSFGGGRGSYGYTF

V gene: TRBV10-3
J gene: TRBJ2-7
D gene: TRBD2
clone size: -
CDR3 DNA: TGTGCCATCAGTGAGACTAGCGGGAACTACGAGCAGTACTTC
CDR3 protein: CAISETSGNYEQYF

V gene: TRBV29-1
J gene: TRBJ2-1
D gene: -
clone size: -
CDR3 DNA: TGCAGCGTTGGCTTTGCGGGGACCTACAATGAGCAGTTCTTC
CDR3 protein: CSVGFAGTYNEQFF

V gene: TRBV5-1
J gene: TRBJ1-2
D gene: -
clone size: -
CDR3 DNA: TGCGCCAGCAGCTTACCTCGAGGGGGTTCGAACTATGGCTACACCTTC
CDR3 protein: CASSLPRGGSNYGYTF

V gene: TRBV7-2
J gene: TRBJ1-1
D gene: -
clone size: once
CDR3 DNA: TGTGCCAGCAGCTTGCAGAATTATTACACTGAAGCTTTCTTT
CDR3 protein: CASSLQNYYTEAFF

V gene: TRBV7-2
J gene: TRBJ1-2
D gene: TRBD1
clone size: once
CDR3 DNA: TGTGCCAGCAGACTCGGACAGGCGGCTAACTATGGCTACACCTTC
CDR3 protein: CASRLGQAANYGYTF

V gene: TRBV25-1
J gene: TRBJ1-6
D gene: TRBD1
clone size: once
CDR3 DNA: TGTGCCAGCAGTGATTCAACAGGGGTTTATCGTTCACCCCTCCACTTT
CDR3 protein: CASSDSTGVYRSPLHF

V gene: TRBV6-5
J gene: TRBJ2-7
D gene: -
clone size: -
CDR3 DNA: TGTGCCAGCAGTCGGGACTCAGGGCACGAGCAGTACTTC
CDR3 protein: CASSRDSGHEQYF

V gene: TRBV6-6
J gene: TRBJ1-2
D gene: -
clone size: -
CDR3 DNA: TGTGCCAGCAGTTACTCCGTGGGGGAGGGTGGCTACACCTTC
CDR3 protein: CASSYSVGEGGYTF

V gene: TRBV7-9
J gene: TRBJ2-1
D gene: TRBD2
clone size: -
CDR3 DNA: TGTGCCAGCAGCCCCCGTTTTGGGCTAGCGGGAGATAGTGAGCAGTTCTTC
CDR3 protein: CASSPRFGLAGDSEQFF

V gene: TRBV2
J gene: TRBJ1-1
D gene: TRBD1
clone size: once
CDR3 DNA: TGTGCCAGCAGAGAGACAGGGGCCGGGGGCACTGAAGCTTTCTTT
CDR3 protein: CASRETGAGGTEAFF

V gene: TRBV6-5
J gene: TRBJ1-2
D gene: -
clone size: -
CDR3 DNA: TGTGCCAGCAGACTACAAACAGGGCTGGGGTATGGCTACACCTTC
CDR3 protein: CASRLQTGLGYGYTF

V gene: TRBV11-2
J gene: TRBJ1-2
D gene: TRBD1
clone size: -
CDR3 DNA: TGTGCCAGCAGCCCGACAGGGGGCCTCTATGGCTACACCTTC
CDR3 protein: CASSPTGGLYGYTF